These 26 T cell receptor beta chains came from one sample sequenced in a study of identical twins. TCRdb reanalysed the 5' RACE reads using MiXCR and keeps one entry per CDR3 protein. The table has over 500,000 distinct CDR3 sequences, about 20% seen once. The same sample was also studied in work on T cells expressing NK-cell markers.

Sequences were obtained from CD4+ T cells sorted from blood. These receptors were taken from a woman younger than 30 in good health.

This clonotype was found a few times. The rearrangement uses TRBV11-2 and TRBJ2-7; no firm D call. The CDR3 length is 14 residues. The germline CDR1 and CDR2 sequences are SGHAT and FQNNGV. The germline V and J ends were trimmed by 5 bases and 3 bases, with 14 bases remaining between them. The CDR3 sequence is CASSGGFGSYEQYF. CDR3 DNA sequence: TGTGCCAGCAGCGGTGGATTTGGTAGCTACGAGCAGTACTTC.

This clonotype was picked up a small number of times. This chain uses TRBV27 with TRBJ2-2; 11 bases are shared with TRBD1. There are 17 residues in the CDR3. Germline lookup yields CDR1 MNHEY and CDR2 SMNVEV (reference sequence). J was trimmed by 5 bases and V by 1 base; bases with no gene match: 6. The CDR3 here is CASSLWGGQGATGELFF. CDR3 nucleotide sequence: TGTGCCAGCAGTTTATGGGGAGGACAGGGGGCAACCGGGGAGCTGTTTTTT.

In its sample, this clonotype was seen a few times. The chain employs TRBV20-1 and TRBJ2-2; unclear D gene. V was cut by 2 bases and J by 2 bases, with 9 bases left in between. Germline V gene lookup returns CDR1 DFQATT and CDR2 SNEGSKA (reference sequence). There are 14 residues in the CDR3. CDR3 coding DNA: TGCAGTGCTAGATGGCAGAGAAACACCGGGGAGCTGTTTTTT. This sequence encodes CSARWQRNTGELFF.

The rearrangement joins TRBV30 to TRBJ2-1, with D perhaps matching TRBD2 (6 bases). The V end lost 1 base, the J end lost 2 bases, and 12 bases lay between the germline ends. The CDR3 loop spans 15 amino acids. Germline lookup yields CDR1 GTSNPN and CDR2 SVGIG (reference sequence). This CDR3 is CAWSGREIPYNEQFF. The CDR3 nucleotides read TGTGCCTGGAGTGGTCGGGAGATCCCCTACAATGAGCAGTTCTTC.

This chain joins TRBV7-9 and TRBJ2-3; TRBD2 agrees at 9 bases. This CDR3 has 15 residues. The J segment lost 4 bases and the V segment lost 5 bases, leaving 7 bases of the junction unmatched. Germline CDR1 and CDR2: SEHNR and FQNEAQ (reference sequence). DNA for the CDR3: TGTGCCAGCAGCCCCGGGACTAGCTTATCAGATACGCAGTATTTT. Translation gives CASSPGTSLSDTQYF.

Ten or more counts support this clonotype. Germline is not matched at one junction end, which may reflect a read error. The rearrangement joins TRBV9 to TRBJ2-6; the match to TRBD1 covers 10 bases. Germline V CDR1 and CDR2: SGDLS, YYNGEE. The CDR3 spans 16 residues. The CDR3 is CASSVGIGTGVNVLTF. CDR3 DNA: TGTGCCAGCAGCGTCGGGATCGGGACAGGGGTCAACGTCCTGACTTTC.

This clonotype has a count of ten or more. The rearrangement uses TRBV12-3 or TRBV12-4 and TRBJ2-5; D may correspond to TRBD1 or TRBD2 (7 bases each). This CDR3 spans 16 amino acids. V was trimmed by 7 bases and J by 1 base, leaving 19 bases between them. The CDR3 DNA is TGTGCCAGCACCTCCTGGGGGGGGACAGTCCAAGAGACCCAGTACTTC. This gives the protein CASTSWGGTVQETQYF.

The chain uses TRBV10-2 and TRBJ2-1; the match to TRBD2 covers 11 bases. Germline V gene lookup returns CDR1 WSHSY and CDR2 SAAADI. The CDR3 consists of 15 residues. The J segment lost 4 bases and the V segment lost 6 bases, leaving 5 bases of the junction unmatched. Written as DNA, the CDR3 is TGCGCCAGCAGCGCACTAGCGGGGGCTTACAATGAGCAGTTCTTC. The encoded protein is CASSALAGAYNEQFF.

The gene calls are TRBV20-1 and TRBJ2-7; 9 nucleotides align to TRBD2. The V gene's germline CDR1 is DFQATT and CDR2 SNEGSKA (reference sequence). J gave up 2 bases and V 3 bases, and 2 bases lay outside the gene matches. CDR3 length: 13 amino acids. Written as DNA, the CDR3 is TGCAGTGCTAGCCCTAGCGGGACCTACGAGCAGTACTTC. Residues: CSASPSGTYEQYF.

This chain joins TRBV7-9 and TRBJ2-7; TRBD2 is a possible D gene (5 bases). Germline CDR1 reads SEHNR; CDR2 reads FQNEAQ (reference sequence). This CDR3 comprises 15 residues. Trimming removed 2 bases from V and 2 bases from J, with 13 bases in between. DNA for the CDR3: TGTGCCAGCAGCTTAAATGCAGTGAGGGCCTACGAGCAGTACTTC. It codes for CASSLNAVRAYEQYF.

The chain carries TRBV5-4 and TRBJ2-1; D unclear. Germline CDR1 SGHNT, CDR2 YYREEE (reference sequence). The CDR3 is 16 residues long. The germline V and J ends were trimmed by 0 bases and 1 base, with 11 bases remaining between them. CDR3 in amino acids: CASSLDVRFSYNEQFF. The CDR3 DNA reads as TGTGCCAGCAGCTTGGACGTACGCTTTTCCTACAATGAGCAGTTCTTC.

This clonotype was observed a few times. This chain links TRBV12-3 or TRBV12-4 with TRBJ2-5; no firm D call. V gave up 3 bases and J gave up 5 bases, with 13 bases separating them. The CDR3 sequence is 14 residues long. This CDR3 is CASSLALRIETQYF. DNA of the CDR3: TGTGCCAGCAGTTTGGCTTTACGTATCGAGACCCAGTACTTC.

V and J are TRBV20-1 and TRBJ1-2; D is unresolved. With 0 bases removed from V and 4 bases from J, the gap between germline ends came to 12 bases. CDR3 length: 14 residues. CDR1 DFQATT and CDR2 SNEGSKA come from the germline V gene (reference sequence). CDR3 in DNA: TGCAGTGCTAGAGAGGGAGTGAGGGTCTATGGCTACACCTTC. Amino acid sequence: CSAREGVRVYGYTF.

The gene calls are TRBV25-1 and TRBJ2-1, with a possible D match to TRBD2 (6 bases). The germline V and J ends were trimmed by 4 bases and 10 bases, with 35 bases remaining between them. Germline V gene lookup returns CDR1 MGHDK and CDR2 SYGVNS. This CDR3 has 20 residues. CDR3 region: CASSVTGATSGFGPRGEQFF. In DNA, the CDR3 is TGTGCCAGCAGTGTCACCGGAGCGACTAGTGGCTTCGGTCCGCGCGGCGAGCAGTTCTTC. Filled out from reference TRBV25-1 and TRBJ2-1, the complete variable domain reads EADIYQTPRYLVIGTGKKITLECSQTMGHDKMYWYQQDPGMELHLIHYSYGVNSTEKGDLSSESTVSRIRTEHFPLTLESARPSHTSQYLCASSVTGATSGFGPRGEQFFGPGTRLTVL.

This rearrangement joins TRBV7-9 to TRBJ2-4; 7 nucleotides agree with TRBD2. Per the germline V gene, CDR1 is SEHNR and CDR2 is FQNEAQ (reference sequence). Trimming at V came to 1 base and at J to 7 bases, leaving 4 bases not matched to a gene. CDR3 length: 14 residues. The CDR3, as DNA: TGTGCCAGCAGCTTAGACGGGGGGAGGAACATTCAGTACTTC. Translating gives CASSLDGGRNIQYF.

CDR3 sequence: CSARNSGSQPQHF. The CDR3 DNA is TGCAGTGCTAGGAACAGCGGTAGTCAGCCCCAGCATTTT. J is TRBJ1-5 and V is TRBV20-1; D remains ambiguous. Trimming left V 3 bases short and J 6 bases short, with 12 bases between. Germline V lookup: CDR1 DFQATT, CDR2 SNEGSKA (reference sequence). This CDR3 region has 13 residues.

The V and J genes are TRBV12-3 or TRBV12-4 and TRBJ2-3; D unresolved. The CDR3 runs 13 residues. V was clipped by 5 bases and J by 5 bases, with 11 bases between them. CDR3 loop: CASSPPERDTQYF. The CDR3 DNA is TGTGCCAGCAGTCCCCCGGAGCGAGATACGCAGTATTTT.

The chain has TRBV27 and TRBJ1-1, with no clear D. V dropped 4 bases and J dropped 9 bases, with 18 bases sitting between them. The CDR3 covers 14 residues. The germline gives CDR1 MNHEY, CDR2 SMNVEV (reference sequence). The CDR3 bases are TGTGCCAGCAGTTATCAGATGAAGGATACTCAAGCTTTCTTT. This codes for CASSYQMKDTQAFF.

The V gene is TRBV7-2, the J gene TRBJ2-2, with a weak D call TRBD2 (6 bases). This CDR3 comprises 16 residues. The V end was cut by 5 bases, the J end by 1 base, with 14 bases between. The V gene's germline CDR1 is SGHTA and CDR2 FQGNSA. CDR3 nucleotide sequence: TGTGCCAGCAGCCTAAATACGGGACTGAACACCGGGGAGCTGTTTTTT. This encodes CASSLNTGLNTGELFF. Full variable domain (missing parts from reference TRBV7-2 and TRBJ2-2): GAGVSQSPSNKVTEKGKDVELRCDPISGHTALYWYRQSLGQGLEFLIYFQGNSAPDKSGLPSDRFSAERTGGSVSTLTIQRTQQEDSAVYLCASSLNTGLNTGELFFGEGSRLTVL.

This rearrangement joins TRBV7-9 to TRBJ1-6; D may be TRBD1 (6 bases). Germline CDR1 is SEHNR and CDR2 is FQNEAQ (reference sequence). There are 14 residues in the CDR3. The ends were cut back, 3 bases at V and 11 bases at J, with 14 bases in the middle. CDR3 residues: CASSFDRSFTPLHF. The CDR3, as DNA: TGTGCCAGCAGCTTCGACAGGAGTTTTACACCCCTCCACTTT.

In DNA, the CDR3 is TGTGCCAGCAGCTTCGAGCGGGAGGAATCCGGGGAGCTGTTTTTT. It is translated as CASSFEREESGELFF. The chain links TRBV7-8 to TRBJ2-2; 9 nucleotides match TRBD2. CDR1 SGHVS and CDR2 FQNEAQ come from the germline V gene. Germline trimming cut 3 bases from V and 6 bases from J; bases unmatched to any gene: 5. The CDR3 is 15 amino acids. The whole variable domain, remainder taken from reference TRBV7-8 and TRBJ2-2, is GAGVSQSPRYKVAKRGQDVALRCDPISGHVSLFWYQQALGQGPEFLTYFQNEAQLDKSGLPSDRFFAERPEGSVSTLKIQRTQQEDSAVYLCASSFEREESGELFFGEGSRLTVL.

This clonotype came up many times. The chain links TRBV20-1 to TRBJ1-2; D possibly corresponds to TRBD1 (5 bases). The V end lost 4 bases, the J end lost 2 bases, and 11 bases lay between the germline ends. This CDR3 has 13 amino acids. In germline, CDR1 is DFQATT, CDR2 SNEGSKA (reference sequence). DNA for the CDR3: TGCAGTGCTACCGGGACGGTGAACTATGGCTACACCTTC. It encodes CSATGTVNYGYTF.

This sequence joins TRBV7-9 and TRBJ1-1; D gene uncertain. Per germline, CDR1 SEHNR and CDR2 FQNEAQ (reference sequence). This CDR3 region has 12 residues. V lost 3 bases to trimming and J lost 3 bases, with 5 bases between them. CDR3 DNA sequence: TGTGCCAGCAGCTTGCAGGACACTGAAGCTTTCTTT. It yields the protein CASSLQDTEAFF.

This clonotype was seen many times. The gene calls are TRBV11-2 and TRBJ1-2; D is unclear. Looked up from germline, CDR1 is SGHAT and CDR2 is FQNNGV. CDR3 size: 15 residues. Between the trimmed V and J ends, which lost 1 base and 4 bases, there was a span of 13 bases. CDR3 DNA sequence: TGTGCCAGCAGCTTAGGTTCCCAGTCTGGCTATGGCTACACCTTC. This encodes CASSLGSQSGYGYTF.

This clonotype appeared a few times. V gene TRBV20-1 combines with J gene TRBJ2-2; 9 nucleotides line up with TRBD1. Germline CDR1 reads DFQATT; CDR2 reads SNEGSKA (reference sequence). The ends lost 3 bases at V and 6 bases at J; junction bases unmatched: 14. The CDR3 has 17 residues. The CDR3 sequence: CSASRTGALSTAGELFF. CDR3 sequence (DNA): TGCAGTGCTAGTCGGACAGGGGCCCTAAGTACGGCCGGGGAGCTGTTTTTT.

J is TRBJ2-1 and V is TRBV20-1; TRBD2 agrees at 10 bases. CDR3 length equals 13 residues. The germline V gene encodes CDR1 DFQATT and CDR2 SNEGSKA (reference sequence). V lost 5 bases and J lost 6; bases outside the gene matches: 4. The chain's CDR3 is CSAFSGRSNEQFF. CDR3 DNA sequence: TGCAGTGCTTTTAGCGGGAGGAGCAATGAGCAGTTCTTC.